These 26 T cell receptor beta chains came from one sample sequenced in a study of cytomegalovirus exposure and HLA in healthy donors. PCR employed 60 Vbeta and 13 Jbeta primers. TCRdb's copy holds only in-frame clones and misses some; the assay was immunoSEQ multiplex PCR. In the table there are 95,000 to 150,000 clones, 15% of which are singletons. Sequencing was performed on PBMCs. The receptors here all came from a woman aged 18-35 years in good health and CMV-seronegative.

The gene calls are TRBV6-1 and TRBJ2-7; TRBD1 aligns across 11 bases. The CDR3 covers 15 residues. J gave up 7 bases and V 4 bases, and 9 bases lay outside the gene matches. Germline V CDR1 and CDR2: MNHNS, SASEGT. CDR3 DNA sequence: TGTGCCAGCAGTGCTACAGGACAGGGGGCGCGAGAGCAGTACTTC. This translates into CASSATGQGAREQYF.

The chain combines TRBV6-1 with TRBJ1-2; TRBD1 aligns across 8 bases. Germline loops: CDR1 MNHNS, CDR2 SASEGT. V was clipped by 2 bases and J by 3 bases; unmatched bases: 5. The CDR3 sequence is 15 residues long. The CDR3 nucleotides are TGTGCCAGCAGTGAATGGGCAGGGGGCGACTATGGCTACACCTTC. It translates to CASSEWAGGDYGYTF.

A few counts support this clone. This chain links TRBV14 with TRBJ2-7; tentatively, D is TRBD2 (5 bases). This CDR3 has 15 residues. Trimming took 3 bases from V and 6 from J, leaving 18 bases between them. The germline V gene has CDR1 SGHDN and CDR2 FVKESK. CDR3 DNA sequence: TGTGCCAGCAGCCAGGACCCCCCGGGGTTGAGCGAGCAGTACTTC. Its translation: CASSQDPPGLSEQYF.

The chain recombines TRBV19 with TRBJ2-1, with TRBD2 identical over 12 bases. CDR3 size: 16 residues. J was trimmed by 9 bases and V by 0 bases; bases with no gene match: 6. The germline V gene has CDR1 LNHDA and CDR2 SQIVND (reference sequence). This chain's CDR3 is CASSIDRLAGVGEQFF. In DNA, the CDR3 is TGTGCCAGTAGTATAGACCGACTAGCGGGAGTGGGTGAGCAGTTCTTC.

CDR3 DNA sequence: TGTGCCAGTAGTATGACATCTCCCCAGGGAATGGTTGAAAAACTGTTTTTT. Its translation is CASSMTSPQGMVEKLFF. The chain recombines TRBV19 with TRBJ1-4, with TRBD1 as a possible D gene (5 bases). The CDR3 consists of 17 residues. Germline V gives CDR1 LNHDA, CDR2 SQIVND (reference sequence). The V end was cut by 3 bases, the J end by 7 bases, with 21 bases between. The variable domain in full, with the rest retrieved from reference TRBV19 and TRBJ1-4, is DGGITQSPKYLFRKEGQNVTLSCEQNLNHDAMYWYRQDPGQGLRLIYYSQIVNDFQKGDIAEGYSVSREKKESFPLTVTSAQKNPTAFYLCASSMTSPQGMVEKLFFGSGTQLSVL.

This clone was observed a handful of times. The J gene is TRBJ2-7, the V gene TRBV14; 16 nucleotides agree with TRBD2. J lost 4 bases, V lost 2 bases, and 11 bases had no gene match. Germline V lookup: CDR1 SGHDN, CDR2 FVKESK. This CDR3 contains 19 residues. The CDR3 coding sequence is TGTGCCAGCAGCCAACAAATCGGGACTAGCGGGAGGGCCAGGTACGAGCAGTACTTC. It yields the protein CASSQQIGTSGRARYEQYF.

The V and J genes are TRBV6-5 and TRBJ2-7, with D perhaps matching TRBD1 (5 bases). Germline V CDR1 and CDR2: MNHEY, SVGAGI. The CDR3 is made up of 13 amino acids. With 6 bases removed from V and 0 bases from J, the gap between germline ends came to 9 bases. The CDR3 loop reads CASRGQGSYEQYF. CDR3 nucleotide sequence: TGTGCCAGCAGAGGGCAGGGCTCCTACGAGCAGTACTTC.

This rearrangement joins TRBV5-6 to TRBJ1-6; D not resolved. V lost 1 base, J lost 4 bases, and 3 bases lay in between. This CDR3 has 13 amino acids. Looked up from germline, CDR1 is SGHDT and CDR2 is YYEEEE. CDR3 nucleotide sequence: TGTGCCAGCAGCTTGATATATAATTCACCCCTCCACTTT. Translation: CASSLIYNSPLHF.

The rearrangement uses TRBV29-1 and TRBJ1-1, with a tentative D call TRBD1 (6 bases). This CDR3 region has 15 residues. The germline gives CDR1 SQVTM, CDR2 ANQGSEA. Trimming stripped 1 base from V and 3 bases from J, with 15 bases between. CDR3 in amino acids: CSVEVHRVRDTEAFF. CDR3 in DNA: TGCAGCGTTGAAGTTCACAGGGTACGGGACACTGAAGCTTTCTTT. Based on the CDR3 plus reference TRBV29-1 and TRBJ1-1, the full variable domain is SAVISQKPSRDICQRGTSLTIQCQVDSQVTMMFWYRQQPGQSLTLIATANQGSEATYESGFVIDKFPISRPNLTFSTLTVSNMSPEDSSIYLCSVEVHRVRDTEAFFGQGTRLTVV.

J is TRBJ1-6 and V is TRBV4-1; 8 bases are a match to TRBD1. Germline assignment: CDR1 MGHRA and CDR2 YSYEKL. The CDR3 is made up of 15 amino acids. V shed 1 base and J 7 bases; nucleotides not matched to a gene: 3. The CDR3 DNA reads TGCGCCAGCAGCCAAGCGACAGGGGACAATTCACCCCTCCACTTT. This translates into CASSQATGDNSPLHF.

The rearrangement joins TRBV11-3 to TRBJ2-2, with D possibly matching TRBD2 (6 bases). CDR3 length: 12 amino acids. The germline V gene encodes CDR1 SGHNT and CDR2 YENEEA. Trimming stripped 8 bases from V and 6 bases from J, with 10 bases between. CDR3 amino acids: CASGERAGELFF. As DNA, the CDR3 is TGTGCCAGCGGCGAGCGGGCCGGGGAGCTGTTTTTT.

This clone was detected a few times. The genes are TRBV7-8 and TRBJ2-6; D possibly corresponds to TRBD2 (6 bases). Trimming took 5 bases from V and 0 from J, leaving 11 bases between them. The CDR3 is 16 amino acids. Per germline, CDR1 SGHVS and CDR2 FQNEAQ. CDR3 DNA sequence: TGTGCCAGCAGCACGGGACTGCCCTCTGGGGCCAACGTCCTGACTTTC. As protein: CASSTGLPSGANVLTF.

This clone has a handful of counts. The V and J genes are TRBV5-1 and TRBJ2-5, with 8 nucleotides matching TRBD1. Germline assignment: CDR1 SGHRS and CDR2 YFSETQ. This CDR3 is built from 15 residues. Trimming removed 0 bases from V and 1 base from J; junction bases left unmatched: 2. This CDR3 is CASSLDRGIQETQYF. The DNA of the CDR3 is TGCGCCAGCAGCTTGGACAGGGGGATCCAAGAGACCCAGTACTTC. Supplemented by reference TRBV5-1 and TRBJ2-5, the full variable domain reads KAGVTQTPRYLIKTRGQQVTLSCSPISGHRSVSWYQQTPGQGLQFLFEYFSETQRNKGNFPGRFSGRQFSNSRSEMNVSTLELGDSALYLCASSLDRGIQETQYFGPGTRLLVL.

This chain uses TRBV19 with TRBJ1-2; D is undetermined. This CDR3 comprises 15 residues. Germline CDR1 LNHDA, CDR2 SQIVND (reference sequence). Between the trimmed V and J ends, which lost 3 bases and 4 bases, there was a span of 15 bases. CDR3 DNA sequence: TGTGCCAGTAGTATCACTCAGGCGGGGTTCTATGGCTACACCTTC. It yields the protein CASSITQAGFYGYTF.

This clone turned up a few times. This chain uses TRBV9 with TRBJ1-1; D is uncertain. Germline assignment: CDR1 SGDLS and CDR2 YYNGEE. This CDR3 has 12 amino acids. Trimming pared 0 bases from V and 7 bases from J, leaving 7 bases between. The CDR3 region is CASSVGASEAFF. As DNA, the CDR3 is TGTGCCAGCAGCGTAGGAGCGAGTGAAGCTTTCTTT.

As for this clone: One junction end does not reproduce the germline sequence, and a read error may be involved. The chain has TRBV11-2 and TRBJ2-1, with 11 bases aligning to TRBD2. This CDR3 contains 20 residues. Per germline, CDR1 SGHAT and CDR2 FQNNGV. DNA of the CDR3: TGTGCCAGCAACTTAGAGCGTACGGGGCTAGCGGGAGGCCAGAGGCATGAGCAGTTCTTC. It encodes CASNLERTGLAGGQRHEQFF.

This clone was seen a few times. This chain joins TRBV5-4 and TRBJ2-1; the D is unclear. Germline V gene sequence: CDR1 SGHNT, CDR2 YYREEE (reference sequence). Trimming took off 0 bases at V and 0 bases at J, with 10 bases between the two ends. This CDR3 has 16 amino acids. CDR3 DNA: TGTGCCAGCAGCTTGGTTCAGGCGAGCTCCTACAATGAGCAGTTCTTC. It translates to CASSLVQASSYNEQFF.

This clone was recorded a few times. The chain couples TRBV19 to TRBJ1-5; the D is unclear. Trimming cost V 4 bases and J 0 bases, with 13 bases left between them. The CDR3 spans 16 residues. Germline V gene data show CDR1 as LNHDA and CDR2 as SQIVND (reference sequence). The CDR3 DNA sequence: TGTGCCAGTAGTAATGGCGGAATCCTTAGCAATCAGCCCCAGCATTTT. Its protein product is CASSNGGILSNQPQHF.

This clone was seen a few times. V usage is TRBV5-1 and J usage is TRBJ2-7; TRBD2 is a possible D gene (5 bases). Germline V lookup: CDR1 SGHRS, CDR2 YFSETQ. There are 15 residues in the CDR3. V lost 0 bases to trimming and J lost 0 bases, with 10 bases between them. CDR3 DNA: TGCGCCAGCAGCTTGGAAATAGCGCTCTCCTACGAGCAGTACTTC. Its protein is CASSLEIALSYEQYF.

There are a few counts of this clone. The rearrangement uses TRBV29-1 and TRBJ2-6; weak D call: TRBD2 (6 bases). Trimming took off 4 bases at V and 4 bases at J, with 14 bases between the two ends. Germline V CDR1 and CDR2: SQVTM, ANQGSEA. The CDR3 length is 15 residues. The CDR3 protein is CSVGGTSSGANVLTF. CDR3 DNA sequence: TGCAGCGTTGGCGGGACCTCCTCCGGGGCCAACGTCCTGACTTTC.

This clone was recorded only once. The chain combines TRBV4-1 with TRBJ2-1, with no clear D. The V end was cut by 1 base, the J end by 0 bases, with 10 bases between. Germline V lookup: CDR1 MGHRA, CDR2 YSYEKL. The CDR3 extends over 16 amino acids. CDR3: CASSQVLLSSYNEQFF. The CDR3 nucleotides are TGCGCCAGCAGCCAAGTACTCCTGAGCTCCTACAATGAGCAGTTCTTC.

This clone occurred a few times. The V gene is TRBV7-9, the J gene TRBJ2-2; 7 nucleotides line up with TRBD2. This CDR3 comprises 16 residues. The germline gives CDR1 SEHNR, CDR2 FQNEAQ (reference sequence). J gave up 0 bases and V 5 bases, and 6 bases lay outside the gene matches. The CDR3 nucleotides read TGTGCCAGCAGCCCACTAGCGCCTACGAACACCGGGGAGCTGTTTTTT. As protein: CASSPLAPTNTGELFF.

V gene TRBV30 combines with J gene TRBJ2-1, with 8 bases identical to TRBD2. This CDR3 is built from 14 residues. CDR1 and CDR2 (germline): GTSNPN, SVGIG (reference sequence). The junction had 13 bases not matched to a gene; V was cut back by 8 bases and J by 7 bases. The CDR3 nucleotides read TGTGCCCGGGGACCCGGGACTAGTAGAAATGAGCAGTTCTTC. Amino acids: CARGPGTSRNEQFF.

This chain connects TRBV5-8 to TRBJ1-1; D is unresolved. V dropped 0 bases and J dropped 0 bases, with 12 bases sitting between them. The CDR3 totals 16 residues. CDR1 and CDR2 from the germline V gene are SGHTS and YDEGEE. The CDR3 protein is CASSLVVGPMNTEAFF. CDR3 DNA sequence: TGTGCCAGCAGCTTGGTAGTGGGCCCAATGAACACTGAAGCTTTCTTT.

This sequence joins TRBV5-4 and TRBJ1-1; TRBD1 aligns across 7 bases. V shed 6 bases and J 2 bases; nucleotides not matched to a gene: 13. This CDR3 contains 16 residues. From germline, CDR1 is SGHNT and CDR2 YYREEE (reference sequence). The CDR3 sequence is CASNRKRGTDNTEAFF. CDR3 in DNA: TGTGCCAGCAACCGGAAGAGAGGGACAGATAACACTGAAGCTTTCTTT.

This clone came up a few times. The chain combines TRBV2 with TRBJ1-4, with 7 positions matching TRBD1. V lost 6 bases, J lost 8 bases, and 9 bases stayed unmatched. The CDR3 extends over 14 amino acids. Germline-derived CDR1 and CDR2 are SNHLY and FYNNEI. The CDR3 sequence: CASRIRQGQEKLFF. As DNA, the CDR3 is TGTGCCAGCAGGATAAGACAGGGACAGGAAAAACTGTTTTTT.